The entry that follows covers one T cell receptor (beta chain) sequence. The antigen remains unidentified. This entry belongs to a study of blood T cells in healthy people across ages. General observations from the study: TCR beta diversity, measured per million T cells, fell in a roughly linear way with age.

The V gene lost 2 bases and the J gene lost 11 bases, with 14 bases spanning the gap. This CDR3 is 13 amino acids long. Germline V gene sequence: CDR1 KGHDR, CDR2 SFDVKD. The second PCR ran about 6 to 12 cycles with a sample-barcoded 5' primer and J-beta primers. TCRdb itself ran the 5' RACE reads through MiXCR, one entry per CDR3 protein. The top ten hold 11% of the sample, which has fewer than 2,000,000 distinct CDR3 sequences, about 31% seen once. The sequence came from a woman in her twenties or thirties in good health. This chain uses TRBV24-1 with TRBJ2-5; a weak D match, TRBD2 (5 bases). Sequenced: blood. CDR3 DNA: TGTGCCACCAGTGATTGGAGGAGCAATGAGCAGTACTTC. Protein: CATSDWRSNEQYF.